This TCR beta chain came from a study of T cell repertoires in cytomegalovirus infection (dated by TCRdb to the late 2010s). Context from the whole study: Donor HLA type was relevant to the analysis, as public TCR beta signatures indicated carriage of CMV infection together with the matching HLA type. General conclusions and limits of the study: In both this cohort and an independent cohort of over 350 donors, the cumulative frequency of public TCR beta family members distinguished carriers of CMV infection plus the relevant HLA type. The ex vivo response was dominated by HLA-C-restricted CMV-specific TCR beta clonotypes, which also provided the single most frequent clonotype in two of eight donors.

This clonotype was seen repeatedly, ten times or more. Its cognate antigen has yet to be identified. No much larger clone exists at a distance of one base, and base qualities are not known. Sequenced using an Illumina HiSeq 1500. TCRdb took the public reads, trimmed them with fastp at Q25, ran MiXCR for clone calling and kept in-frame beta chains. Rows are combined by CDR3 protein, so each entry shows the most common genes and DNA. The sample has about 250,000 distinct CDR3 sequences on record, 6.5% of them singletons. The ten most abundant clones make up less than 7.5% of the sample. The specimen sequenced was PBMCs. The TCR sequence derives from a human donor in good health (CMV status not recorded). Some clones in this sample may be carry-over from other donors' samples.

The sequenced DNA is TGCGCCAGCAGCCAATCTCCTGGCAGCGAATACGAGCAGTACTTC. It specifies CASSQSPGSEYEQYF. Recombination linked TRBV4-3 to TRBJ2-7; no confident D gene assignment can be made. Measured from the cysteine to the phenylalanine, the CDR3 is 15 residues long. CDR3 DNA only is kept here, 45 bases in frame from base 1. CDR1 and CDR2 are drawn from the germline V gene: LGHNA, YSLEER. The germline ends are 15 bases apart after V is trimmed by 2 bases and J by 4 bases.